The next 29 T cell receptor beta chains were all read from a single sample in a study of blood T cell repertoires in COVID-19. Libraries were prepared by immunoSEQ multiplex PCR; TCRdb keeps only in-frame clonotypes and omits some of them. The sample consists of 150,000 to 200,000 clones, roughly four fifths of them appearing once. The sample was peripheral blood. The source is a woman in her 70s with COVID-19, enrolled during active disease.

The V call is TRBV29-1, the J call TRBJ1-4, with 10 nucleotides matching TRBD1. The germline V gene encodes CDR1 SQVTM and CDR2 ANQGSEA. Trimming took 6 bases from V and 0 from J; bases not matched to a gene: 7. The CDR3 totals 16 residues. In nucleotides, the CDR3 is TGCAGCGTCGGACAGGGGGGAGGTTCAACTAATGAAAAACTGTTTTTT. This codes for CSVGQGGGSTNEKLFF.

The chain joins TRBV10-1 to TRBJ2-1, with TRBD1 matching 7 bases. V was clipped by 3 bases and J by 7 bases; unmatched bases: 9. Looked up from germline, CDR1 is WNHNN and CDR2 is SYGVQD (reference sequence). This CDR3 is built from 15 residues. This CDR3 is CASSDSGGKVNEQFF. CDR3 coding DNA: TGCGCCAGCAGTGACTCAGGGGGAAAAGTAAATGAGCAGTTCTTC.

J is TRBJ2-5 and V is TRBV11-2; 7 bases are shared with TRBD1. Trimming cost V 5 bases and J 5 bases; bases outside gene matches: 8. The CDR3 has 14 amino acids. The germline gives CDR1 SGHAT, CDR2 FQNNGV. CDR3 amino acids: CASSPRQGGETQYF. Written as DNA, the CDR3 is TGTGCCAGCAGCCCAAGACAGGGTGGGGAGACCCAGTACTTC.

This sequence joins TRBV2 and TRBJ1-1; D is possibly TRBD1 (6 bases). V dropped 4 bases and J dropped 3 bases, with 21 bases sitting between them. The germline V gene has CDR1 SNHLY and CDR2 FYNNEI. There are 17 residues in the CDR3. This CDR3 reads CASSAWGPERGDTEAFF. The CDR3 region has the DNA TGTGCCAGCAGTGCCTGGGGGCCGGAGAGGGGTGACACTGAAGCTTTCTTT.

J is TRBJ1-2 and V is TRBV5-1; TRBD1 matches 8 bases. The V segment lost 3 bases and the J segment 1 base; nucleotides outside the gene matches: 5. The CDR3 is 15 residues long. Germline V gene data show CDR1 as SGHRS and CDR2 as YFSETQ. The CDR3 reads CASSSTGDHNYGYTF. DNA of the CDR3: TGCGCCAGCAGCTCGACAGGGGACCATAACTATGGCTACACCTTC.

This sequence joins TRBV4-2 and TRBJ2-3; 13 bases are shared with TRBD2. Germline CDR1 LGHNA, CDR2 YNFKEQ. J gave up 4 bases and V 5 bases, and 3 bases lay outside the gene matches. This CDR3 has 15 amino acids. CDR3 amino acids: CASSRTSGSADTQYF. The CDR3 bases are TGTGCCAGCAGCAGGACTAGCGGGAGCGCAGATACGCAGTATTTT.

The V and J genes are TRBV5-4 and TRBJ1-6; 10 bases are a match to TRBD1. The CDR3 length is 18 residues. Trimming removed 3 bases from V and 5 bases from J; junction bases left unmatched: 11. Germline assignment: CDR1 SGHNT and CDR2 YYREEE (reference sequence). Here the CDR3 DNA reads TGTGCCAGCAGCTCACCAAGGACAGGGGGGGGAAATAATTCACCCCTCCACTTT. This translates into CASSSPRTGGGNNSPLHF. Combining the CDR3 with reference TRBV5-4 and TRBJ1-6 gives the whole variable domain ETGVTQSPTHLIKTRGQQVTLRCSSQSGHNTVSWYQQALGQGPQFIFQYYREEENGRGNFPPRFSGLQFPNYSSELNVNALELDDSALYLCASSSPRTGGGNNSPLHFGNGTRLTVT.

The V and J genes are TRBV5-8 and TRBJ2-7; TRBD1 matches at 9 bases. The V gene end was trimmed by 2 bases and the J gene end by 6 bases; junction bases not matched to a gene: 9. CDR3 size: 15 residues. The germline gives CDR1 SGHTS, CDR2 YDEGEE. The CDR3 DNA reads as TGTGCCAGCAGCTTACCGGGACAGGGTACCTCCGAGCAGTACTTC. Amino acids: CASSLPGQGTSEQYF. Full variable domain (outside the CDR3, taken from reference TRBV5-8 and TRBJ2-7): EAGVTQSPTHLIKTRGQQATLRCSPISGHTSVYWYQQALGLGLQFLLWYDEGEERNRGNFPPRFSGRQFPNYSSELNVNALELEDSALYLCASSLPGQGTSEQYFGPGTRLTVT.

The chain carries TRBV6-5 and TRBJ1-4, with 8 bases identical to TRBD1. CDR1 is MNHEY and CDR2 is SVGAGI in the germline V gene. V was clipped by 5 bases and J by 8 bases; unmatched bases: 10. The CDR3 has 15 residues. Here the CDR3 reads CASSPRQGLWEKLFF. CDR3 in DNA: TGTGCCAGCAGTCCGCGACAGGGGTTGTGGGAAAAACTGTTTTTT.

This chain connects TRBV19 to TRBJ1-4, with a possible D match to TRBD1 (5 bases). V lost 8 bases and J lost 5, with 18 bases in between. This CDR3 has 15 residues. Germline CDR1 and CDR2: LNHDA and SQIVND (reference sequence). The CDR3 region has the DNA TGTGCCAGTCGCAGGGCGGCAGGGATAAATGAAAAACTGTTTTTT. Its translation: CASRRAAGINEKLFF.

The genes are TRBV6-5 and TRBJ2-1, with TRBD2 matching over 8 bases. Germline V lookup: CDR1 MNHEY, CDR2 SVGAGI. The J segment lost 9 bases and the V segment lost 6 bases, leaving 7 bases of the junction unmatched. The CDR3 has 13 residues. CDR3 loop: CASRLREEGEQFF. For the CDR3, the DNA is TGTGCCAGCAGATTGCGGGAGGAAGGTGAGCAGTTCTTC.

The V gene is TRBV11-2, the J gene TRBJ1-4, with D unclear. This CDR3 has 11 amino acids. Germline CDR1 and CDR2: SGHAT and FQNNGV. Trimming removed 6 bases at V and 8 bases at J, with 7 bases between. The CDR3 DNA follows: TGTGCCAGCAGTTTCGAGGAAAAACTGTTTTTT. Encoded protein: CASSFEEKLFF.

The chain recombines TRBV5-1 with TRBJ2-7; D remains unclear. Trimming took 0 bases from V and 4 from J, leaving 11 bases between them. CDR3 length: 14 residues. Germline CDR1 and CDR2: SGHRS and YFSETQ. The CDR3 sequence is CASSLAAQAYEQYF. CDR3 nucleotides: TGCGCCAGCAGCTTGGCCGCCCAGGCATACGAGCAGTACTTC.

The chain recombines TRBV6-2 or TRBV6-3 with TRBJ1-5, with 9 nucleotides matching TRBD1. V trimming: 5 bases; J trimming: 3 bases; junction bases outside the gene matches: 5. The germline V gene encodes CDR1 MNHEY and CDR2 SVGEGT. The CDR3 extends over 15 amino acids. Here the CDR3 reads CASSDRTGDNQPQHF. The CDR3 DNA follows: TGTGCCAGCAGTGACCGGACAGGGGACAATCAGCCCCAGCATTTT.

This clone appeared a few times. For the CDR3, the DNA is TGTGCCAGCAGTCCAGAACACCTAACTAATGAAAAACTGTTTTTT. Amino acid sequence: CASSPEHLTNEKLFF. The chain recombines TRBV6-2 or TRBV6-3 with TRBJ1-4; D is ambiguous. Germline V gene lookup returns CDR1 MNHEY and CDR2 SVGEGT. The CDR3 consists of 15 residues. Trimming left V 5 bases short and J 1 base short, with 11 bases between.

Note on this clone: One end of the junction does not line up with germline, which may come from a read error. The rearrangement uses TRBV19 and TRBJ2-3; D remains unclear. Germline V gives CDR1 LNHDA, CDR2 SQIVND (reference sequence). The CDR3 consists of 13 residues. This chain's CDR3 is CASSVDRLDTQYF. The CDR3 bases are TGTGCCAGTAGTGTAGACCGTTTAGATACGCAGTATTTT.

This clone has only a few counts. This chain joins TRBV5-1 and TRBJ2-1; TRBD2 matches 7 bases. CDR1 is SGHRS and CDR2 is YFSETQ in the germline V gene. J was trimmed by 4 bases and V by 2 bases; bases with no gene match: 3. The CDR3 totals 14 residues. The CDR3: CASSFSGPYNEQFF. DNA for the CDR3: TGCGCCAGCAGCTTTAGCGGGCCGTACAATGAGCAGTTCTTC.

The chain couples TRBV7-9 to TRBJ1-6; D remains unclear. The CDR3 is 14 amino acids. Trimming took 8 bases from V and 6 from J, leaving 14 bases between them. The germline V gene encodes CDR1 SEHNR and CDR2 FQNEAQ (reference sequence). The DNA of the CDR3 is TGTGCCAGCCGCCTTAGTAATTTTAATTCACCCCTCCACTTT. This codes for CASRLSNFNSPLHF.

In regard to this clone: The junction and the germline gene differ at one end; a read error may be behind it. The chain has TRBV3-1 (or the pseudogene TRBV3-2) and TRBJ2-1; TRBD1 is a possible D gene (5 bases). This CDR3 comprises 13 residues. Germline lookup yields CDR1 LGHDT and CDR2 YNNKEL (reference sequence). The CDR3 reads CASSQRSGNSGVF. The CDR3 region has the DNA TGTGCCAGCAGCCAGAGGTCAGGGAACTCGGGCGTCTTC.

This clone came up a few times. This sequence joins TRBV19 and TRBJ1-1; D might be TRBD1 (5 bases). The CDR3 extends over 15 amino acids. With 5 bases removed from V and 4 bases from J, the gap between germline ends came to 17 bases. The germline gives CDR1 LNHDA, CDR2 SQIVND (reference sequence). Here the CDR3 reads CASSVRDYGTTEAFF. DNA for the CDR3: TGTGCCAGTAGTGTGCGGGACTACGGGACCACTGAAGCTTTCTTT.

The chain couples TRBV7-9 to TRBJ1-5, with D unresolved. The CDR3 is made up of 15 amino acids. V lost 7 bases and J 6 bases, leaving 19 bases between the germline ends. Germline loops: CDR1 SEHNR, CDR2 FQNEAQ (reference sequence). This CDR3 is CASKQPLCPIQPQHF. In nucleotides, the CDR3 is TGTGCCAGCAAACAGCCTTTGTGTCCTATTCAGCCCCAGCATTTT.

The V gene is TRBV5-1, the J gene TRBJ2-5, with 7 positions matching TRBD2. V was pared by 2 bases and J by 5 bases, with 9 bases of the junction left unmatched. Germline V gene data show CDR1 as SGHRS and CDR2 as YFSETQ. This CDR3 is 15 amino acids long. The CDR3 DNA is TGCGCCAGCAGCTTCGGGGGGTCAAGAGAGGAGACCCAGTACTTC. This gives the protein CASSFGGSREETQYF.

This rearrangement joins TRBV25-1 to TRBJ2-5; 7 bases fit TRBD1. Unmatched junction bases numbered 10, after V lost 6 bases and J lost 6 bases. The CDR3 covers 14 residues. Germline V gives CDR1 MGHDK, CDR2 SYGVNS. This chain's CDR3 is CASSPSEGAKTQYF. The CDR3 bases are TGTGCCAGCAGCCCGAGTGAGGGGGCAAAGACCCAGTACTTC.

The V and J genes are TRBV6-5 and TRBJ1-6; D gene unclear. CDR3 size: 16 residues. Germline V gives CDR1 MNHEY, CDR2 SVGAGI. V lost 0 bases, J lost 9 bases, and 15 bases lay in between. The CDR3 reads CASSYSGGGTTSPLHF. CDR3 DNA: TGTGCCAGCAGTTACTCGGGCGGAGGAACGACTTCACCCCTCCACTTT.

The chain joins TRBV5-4 to TRBJ2-5; 8 nucleotides agree with TRBD1. The CDR3 contains 15 residues. With 2 bases clipped from V and 6 bases from J, the junction kept 9 bases outside the gene matches. Per the germline V gene, CDR1 is SGHNT and CDR2 is YYREEE (reference sequence). CDR3 sequence reads: CASSLGQGAVKTQYF. The CDR3 DNA reads as TGTGCCAGCAGCTTAGGGCAGGGGGCTGTAAAGACCCAGTACTTC.

This chain connects TRBV28 to TRBJ1-1, with D possibly being TRBD1 (5 bases). CDR3 length equals 21 residues. Trimming cost V 2 bases and J 3 bases, with 31 bases left between them. The germline V gene encodes CDR1 MDHEN and CDR2 SYDVKM. CDR3 DNA sequence: TGTGCCAGCAGTTTAGAATTAGGGGAGGCGTTTGGGCCCCCCGTTTACACTGAAGCTTTCTTT. Encoded protein: CASSLELGEAFGPPVYTEAFF. Full variable domain (rest looked up from reference TRBV28 and TRBJ1-1): DVKVTQSSRYLVKRTGEKVFLECVQDMDHENMFWYRQDPGLGLRLIYFSYDVKMKEKGDIPEGYSVSREKKERFSLILESASTNQTSMYLCASSLELGEAFGPPVYTEAFFGQGTRLTVV.

The chain combines TRBV2 with TRBJ1-2; TRBD1 agrees at 10 bases. The V segment lost 3 bases and the J segment 10 bases; nucleotides outside the gene matches: 11. The germline gives CDR1 SNHLY, CDR2 FYNNEI. CDR3 length: 15 residues. The CDR3 loop reads CASSDRDRGPWDYTF. The CDR3 DNA reads TGTGCCAGCAGTGACCGGGACAGGGGCCCCTGGGACTACACCTTC.

The genes are TRBV5-1 and TRBJ1-1; TRBD1 matches at 7 bases. Germline lookup yields CDR1 SGHRS and CDR2 YFSETQ. Germline trimming cut 4 bases from V and 2 bases from J; bases unmatched to any gene: 5. The CDR3 sequence is 14 residues long. The CDR3 sequence is CASSPQGGNTEAFF. The CDR3 DNA follows: TGCGCCAGCAGCCCCCAGGGGGGCAACACTGAAGCTTTCTTT.

The CDR3 sequence is CAWARVGSEQYF. As DNA, the CDR3 is TGTGCCTGGGCGAGGGTGGGGAGCGAGCAGTACTTC. The chain couples TRBV30 to TRBJ2-7; possible D gene TRBD2, 5 bases. The germline gives CDR1 GTSNPN, CDR2 SVGIG (reference sequence). Trimming shortened V by 5 bases and J by 6 bases, and 14 bases separated the two germline ends. The length of the CDR3 is 12 residues.